The following is a TCR beta chain sequence with its context. The antigen is unknown. This entry is derived from a study of memory CD4+ T cells and cytomegalovirus serostatus. Whole-study findings and limits: Suggested: most of the CMV-linked TCR signature lies in CD4+ memory cells.

The CDR3 is 13 amino acids. The germline V gene has CDR1 SGHRS and CDR2 YFSETQ. V gave up 5 bases and J gave up 0 bases, with 9 bases separating them. The sort gate was single viable CD3+CD4+CD8-CD45RO+ cells for memory CD4+ T cells. Donors' CMV status reflects serum IgG against pp150, pp28, p38, p52. Some clones are missing from TCRdb's copy, which holds only in-frame ones; the method was immunoSEQ multiplex PCR. This table has 35,000 to 50,000 clones, 65% to 80% appearing once. The sequence was obtained from an adult in good health and CMV-seronegative. The V and J genes are TRBV5-1 and TRBJ2-7; D is unresolved. Material: memory CD4+ T cells from blood. CDR3 region: CASRGVGSYEQYF. The CDR3 bases are TGCGCCAGCAGAGGAGTAGGCTCCTACGAGCAGTACTTC.